Listed below are T cell receptor beta chains from one sample, sequenced in a study of a mutant IDH1 vaccine in newly diagnosed glioma. Sequencing was performed with immunoSEQ multiplex PCR; in TCRdb, only in-frame clones are kept and a portion is missing. The top ten hold roughly 5.4% of the sample, which has about 56,000 clones, approximately 71% seen once. These receptors' targets are unknown. Specimen: PBMCs, collected from a glioma patient whose treatment included an IDH1 peptide vaccine. The receptors come from a man aged 50-59 years with glioma. Each CDR3 is given with its conserved first and last residue. A D gene is named only where the DNA matches it firmly. Part of the rows lack a size; the others show once, few, many or a class for expanded clones.

size	V	D	J	length	DNA	CDR3
NA	TRBV19	NA	TRBJ1-1	13	TGTGCCAGTAAGCCGCTGTCGAACACTGAAGCTTTCTTT	CASKPLSNTEAFF
NA	TRBV5-1	TRBD1	TRBJ2-7	15	TGCGCCAGCAGCTTGTCCGGGACAGGGGGCGAAGAGCAGTACTTC	CASSLSGTGGEEQYF
NA	TRBV19	NA	TRBJ1-5	16	TGTGCCAGTAGCCCACAAGCGTTGGGAAGCAATCAGCCCCAGCATTTT	CASSPQALGSNQPQHF
NA	TRBV10-3	NA	TRBJ1-3	14	TGTGCCTCTCGGGGCCCTCGGGTTGGAAACACCATATATTTT	CASRGPRVGNTIYF
NA	TRBV4-1	NA	TRBJ2-1	12	TGCGCCAGCAGCCAACGGGTTGGTGAGCAGTTCTTC	CASSQRVGEQFF
NA	TRBV5-1	TRBD1	TRBJ2-5	14	TGCGCCAGAGGGGTGCAGGGGGAAAGCGAGACCCAGTACTTC	CARGVQGESETQYF
NA	TRBV10-1	NA	TRBJ1-5	17	TGCGCCAGCATGAGGGGGACGGACCCCCTTAGCAATCAGCCCCAGCATTTT	CASMRGTDPLSNQPQHF
NA	TRBV13	NA	TRBJ1-3	12	TGTGCCAGCAGCTTCGGAGGAAACACCATATATTTT	CASSFGGNTIYF
NA	TRBV7-8	TRBD2	TRBJ2-5	17	TGTGCCAGCAGCTTAGTTCGAGCGGGGGGCCCCCGGGAGACCCAGTACTTC	CASSLVRAGGPRETQYF
NA	TRBV27	TRBD1	TRBJ2-7	14	TGTGCCAGCAGTTTAGACAGGGGTTATTACGAGCAGTACTTC	CASSLDRGYYEQYF
few	TRBV9	NA	TRBJ2-5	12	TGTGCCAGCAGCCTGTCCCAAGGGACCCAGTACTTC	CASSLSQGTQYF
NA	TRBV5-1	NA	TRBJ2-3	13	TGCGCCAGCTCCGGGGCGTTAGCCGATACGCAGTATTTT	CASSGALADTQYF
few	TRBV11-1	NA	TRBJ2-7	13	TGTGCCAGCAGTCGAGGGTCCGGAGGGGAGCAGTACTTC	CASSRGSGGEQYF
NA	TRBV30	NA	TRBJ1-1	14	TGTGCCTGGAAATTCCCAGGCGGCTACGCTGAAGCTTTCTTT	CAWKFPGGYAEAFF
NA	TRBV10-3	TRBD1	TRBJ2-7	12	TGTGCCTCGGCAGGACAGGGAGGAGAGCAGTACTTC	CASAGQGGEQYF
NA	TRBV6-5	NA	TRBJ1-4	15	TGTGCCAGCAGTTACACGCGGACAAAGGGTGAAAAACTGTTTTTT	CASSYTRTKGEKLFF
NA	TRBV7-9	NA	TRBJ2-3	13	TGTGCCAGCAGCTTAGTCAGATCAGATACGCAGTATTTT	CASSLVRSDTQYF